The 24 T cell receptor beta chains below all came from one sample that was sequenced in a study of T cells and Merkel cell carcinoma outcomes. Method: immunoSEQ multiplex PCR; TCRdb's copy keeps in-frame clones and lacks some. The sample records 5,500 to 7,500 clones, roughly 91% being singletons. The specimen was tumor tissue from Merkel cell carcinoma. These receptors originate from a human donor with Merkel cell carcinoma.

The CDR3 DNA is TGTGCCAGCAGCCCCCCCAGCAGGGGGCAAACCGGGGAGCTGTTTTTT. It yields the protein CASSPPSRGQTGELFF. The chain employs TRBV5-4 and TRBJ2-2; 8 positions agree with TRBD1. V lost 4 bases and J lost 5; bases outside the gene matches: 10. Germline V gene data show CDR1 as SGHNT and CDR2 as YYREEE (reference sequence). The CDR3 covers 16 residues.

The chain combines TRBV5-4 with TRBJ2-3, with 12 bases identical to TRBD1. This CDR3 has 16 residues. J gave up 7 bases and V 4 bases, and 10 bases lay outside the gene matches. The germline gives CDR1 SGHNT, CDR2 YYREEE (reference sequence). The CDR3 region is CASSPGGGQGAYTQYF. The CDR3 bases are TGTGCCAGCAGCCCTGGGGGGGGACAGGGGGCGTATACGCAGTATTTT.

CDR3 residues: CASSLWGGARTEAFF. CDR3 in DNA: TGTGCCAGCAGCTTGTGGGGGGGGGCTAGGACTGAAGCTTTCTTT. The V and J genes are TRBV5-4 and TRBJ1-1; possibly TRBD1 for D (6 bases). CDR1 and CDR2 (germline): SGHNT, YYREEE (reference sequence). With 1 base removed from V and 5 bases from J, the gap between germline ends came to 15 bases. CDR3 length: 15 residues. Combining the CDR3 with reference TRBV5-4 and TRBJ1-1 gives the whole variable domain ETGVTQSPTHLIKTRGQQVTLRCSSQSGHNTVSWYQQALGQGPQFIFQYYREEENGRGNFPPRFSGLQFPNYSSELNVNALELDDSALYLCASSLWGGARTEAFFGQGTRLTVV.

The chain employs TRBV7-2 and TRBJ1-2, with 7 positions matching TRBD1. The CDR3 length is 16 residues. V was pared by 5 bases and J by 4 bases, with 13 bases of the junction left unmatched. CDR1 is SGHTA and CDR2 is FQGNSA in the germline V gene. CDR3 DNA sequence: TGTGCCAGCAGCCCGAACTATGGACAGGTCGGCTATGGCTACACCTTC. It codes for CASSPNYGQVGYGYTF.

The CDR3 coding sequence is TGCGCCAGCACCACCTTGGGTGCGAGGGGCACTGAAGCTTTCTTT. The encoded protein is CASTTLGARGTEAFF. The V gene is TRBV5-1, the J gene TRBJ1-1; D perhaps matches TRBD1 (5 bases). The CDR3 runs to 15 residues. Trimming left V 6 bases short and J 4 bases short, with 19 bases between. The germline gives CDR1 SGHRS, CDR2 YFSETQ.

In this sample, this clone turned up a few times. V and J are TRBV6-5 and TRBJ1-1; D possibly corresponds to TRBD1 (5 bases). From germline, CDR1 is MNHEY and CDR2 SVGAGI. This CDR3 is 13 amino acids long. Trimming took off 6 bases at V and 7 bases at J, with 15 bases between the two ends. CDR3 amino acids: CASRIRDAGEAFF. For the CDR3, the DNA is TGTGCCAGCAGAATACGGGACGCCGGTGAAGCTTTCTTT.

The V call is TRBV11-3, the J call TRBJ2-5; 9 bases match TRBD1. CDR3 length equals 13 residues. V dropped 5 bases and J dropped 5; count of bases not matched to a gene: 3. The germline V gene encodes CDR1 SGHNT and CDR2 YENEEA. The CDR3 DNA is TGTGCCAGCAGCACAGGGGGCGGTGAGACCCAGTACTTC. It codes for CASSTGGGETQYF. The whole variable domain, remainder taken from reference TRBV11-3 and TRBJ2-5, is EAGVVQSPRYKIIEKKQPVAFWCNPISGHNTLYWYLQNLGQGPELLIRYENEEAVDDSQLPKDRFSAERLKGVDSTLKIQPAELGDSAVYLCASSTGGGETQYFGPGTRLLVL.

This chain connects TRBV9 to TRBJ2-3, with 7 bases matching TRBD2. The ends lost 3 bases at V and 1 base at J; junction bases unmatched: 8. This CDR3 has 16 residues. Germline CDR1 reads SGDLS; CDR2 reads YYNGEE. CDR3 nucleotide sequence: TGTGCCAGCAGCGGCCGAGCGGGGAGGGGCACAGATACGCAGTATTTT. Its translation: CASSGRAGRGTDTQYF.

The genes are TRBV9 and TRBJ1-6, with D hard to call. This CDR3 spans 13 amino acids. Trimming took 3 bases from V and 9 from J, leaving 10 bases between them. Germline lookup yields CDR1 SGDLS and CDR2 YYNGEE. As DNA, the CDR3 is TGTGCCAGCAGCGCTGCCCATCCTTCACCCCTCCACTTT. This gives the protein CASSAAHPSPLHF.

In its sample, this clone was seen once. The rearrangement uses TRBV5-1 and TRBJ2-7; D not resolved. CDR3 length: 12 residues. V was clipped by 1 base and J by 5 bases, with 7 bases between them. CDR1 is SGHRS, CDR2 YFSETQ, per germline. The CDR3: CASSLQGNEQYF. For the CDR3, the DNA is TGCGCCAGCAGCTTGCAAGGGAACGAGCAGTACTTC.

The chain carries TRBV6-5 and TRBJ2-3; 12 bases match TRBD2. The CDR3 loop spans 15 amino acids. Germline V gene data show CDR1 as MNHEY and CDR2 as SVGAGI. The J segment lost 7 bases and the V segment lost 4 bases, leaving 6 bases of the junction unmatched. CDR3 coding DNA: TGTGCCAGCAGTTCCCCGACTAGCGGGGGTTATACGCAGTATTTT. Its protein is CASSSPTSGGYTQYF.

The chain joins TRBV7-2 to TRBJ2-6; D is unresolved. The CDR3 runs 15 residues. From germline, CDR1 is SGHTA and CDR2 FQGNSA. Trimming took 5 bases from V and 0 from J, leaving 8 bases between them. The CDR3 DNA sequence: TGTGCCAGCAGCCCAGACCCCTCTGGGGCCAACGTCCTGACTTTC. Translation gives CASSPDPSGANVLTF.

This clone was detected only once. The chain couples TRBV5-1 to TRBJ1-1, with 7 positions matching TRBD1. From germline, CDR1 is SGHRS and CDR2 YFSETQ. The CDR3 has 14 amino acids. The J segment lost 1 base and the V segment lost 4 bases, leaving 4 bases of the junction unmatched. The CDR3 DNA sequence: TGCGCCAGCAGCCCTCAGGGGGGGAACACTGAAGCTTTCTTT. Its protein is CASSPQGGNTEAFF.

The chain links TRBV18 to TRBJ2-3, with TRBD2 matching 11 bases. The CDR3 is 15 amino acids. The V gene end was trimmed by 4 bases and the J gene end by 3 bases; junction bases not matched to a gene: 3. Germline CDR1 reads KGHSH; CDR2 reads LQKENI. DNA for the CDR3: TGTGCCAGCTCACTCACTAGCGGGGGTACAGATACGCAGTATTTT. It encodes CASSLTSGGTDTQYF.

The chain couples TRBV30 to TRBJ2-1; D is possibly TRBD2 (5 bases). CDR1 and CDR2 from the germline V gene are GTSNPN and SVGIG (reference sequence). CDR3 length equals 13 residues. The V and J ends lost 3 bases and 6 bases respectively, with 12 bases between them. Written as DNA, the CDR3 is TGTGCCTGGAGGAAGGAGGCGGTCAATGAGCAGTTCTTC. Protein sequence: CAWRKEAVNEQFF.

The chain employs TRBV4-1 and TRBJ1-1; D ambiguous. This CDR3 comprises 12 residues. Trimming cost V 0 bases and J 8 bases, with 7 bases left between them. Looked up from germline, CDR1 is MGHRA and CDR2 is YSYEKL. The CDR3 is CASSQDWTEAFF. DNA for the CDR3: TGCGCCAGCAGCCAAGATTGGACGGAAGCTTTCTTT.

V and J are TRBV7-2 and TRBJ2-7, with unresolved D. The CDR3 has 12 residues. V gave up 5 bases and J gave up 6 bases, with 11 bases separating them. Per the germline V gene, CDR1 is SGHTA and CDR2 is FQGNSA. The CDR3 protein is CASSPNRGEQYF. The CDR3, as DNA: TGTGCCAGCAGCCCGAACAGAGGCGAGCAGTACTTC.

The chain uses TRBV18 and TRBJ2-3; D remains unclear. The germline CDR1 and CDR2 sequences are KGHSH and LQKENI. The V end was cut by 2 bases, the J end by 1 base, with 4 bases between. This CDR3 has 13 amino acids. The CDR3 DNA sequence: TGTGCCAGCTCACCAAAAGGCACAGATACGCAGTATTTT. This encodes CASSPKGTDTQYF.

The CDR3 DNA reads TGTGCCAGCAGCCCAGGGGGATTGAACACTGAAGCTTTCTTT. Residues: CASSPGGLNTEAFF. The genes are TRBV11-3 and TRBJ1-1; 7 bases align to TRBD1. The CDR3 runs 14 residues. CDR1 SGHNT and CDR2 YENEEA come from the germline V gene. With V trimmed by 5 bases and J by 0 bases, 3 bases remained unmatched.

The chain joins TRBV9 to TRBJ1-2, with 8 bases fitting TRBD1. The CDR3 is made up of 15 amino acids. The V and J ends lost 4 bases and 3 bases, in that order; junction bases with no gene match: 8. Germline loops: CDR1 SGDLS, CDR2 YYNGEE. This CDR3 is CASSPSTGEDYGYTF. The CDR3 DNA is TGTGCCAGCAGCCCATCGACAGGGGAAGACTATGGCTACACCTTC.

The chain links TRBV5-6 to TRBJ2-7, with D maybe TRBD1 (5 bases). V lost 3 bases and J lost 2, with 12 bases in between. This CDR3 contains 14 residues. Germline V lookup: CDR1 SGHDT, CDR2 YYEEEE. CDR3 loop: CASSSIDRPYEQYV. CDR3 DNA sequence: TGTGCCAGCAGCTCGATTGACAGACCCTACGAGCAGTACGTC.

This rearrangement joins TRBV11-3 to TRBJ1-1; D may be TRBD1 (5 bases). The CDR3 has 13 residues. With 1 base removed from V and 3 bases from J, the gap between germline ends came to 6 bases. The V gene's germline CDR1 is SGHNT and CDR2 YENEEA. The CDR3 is CASSLGRDTEAFF. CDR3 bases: TGTGCCAGCAGCTTAGGCAGGGACACTGAAGCTTTCTTT.

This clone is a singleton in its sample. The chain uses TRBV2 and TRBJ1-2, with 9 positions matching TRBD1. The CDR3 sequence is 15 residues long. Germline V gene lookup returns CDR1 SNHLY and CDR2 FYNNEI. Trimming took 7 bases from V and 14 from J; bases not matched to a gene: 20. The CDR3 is CASILGLGQGAGGTF. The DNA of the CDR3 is TGTGCCAGCATTTTAGGCTTGGGACAGGGTGCAGGGGGGACCTTC.

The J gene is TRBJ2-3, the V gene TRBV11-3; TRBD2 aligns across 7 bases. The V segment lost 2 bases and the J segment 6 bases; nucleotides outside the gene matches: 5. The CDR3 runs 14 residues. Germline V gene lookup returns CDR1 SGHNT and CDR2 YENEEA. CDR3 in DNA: TGTGCCAGCAGCTTAAAGCGGGGTGGGGATACGCAGTATTTT. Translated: CASSLKRGGDTQYF.